This TCR beta chain is from a study of response to subunit inactivated influenza vaccine. TCRdb ran MiXCR on the RT-PCR reads and lists one entry per CDR3 protein. Among 500,000 to 700,000 distinct CDR3 sequences, less than 25% were seen once, and the ten largest hold 2.5% to 3%. This clonotype occurred a few times. The V gene's germline CDR1 is ENHRY and CDR2 SYGVKD. The CDR3 extends over 13 amino acids. V lost 4 bases to trimming and J lost 5 bases, with 8 bases between them. These same data were also listed under a study on T cells expressing NK-cell markers. That source reports: 5'RACE template switching with UMIs generated TCR beta cDNA.

Here the sequenced sample was CD4+ T cells sorted from PBMCs, taken 11 to 12 days after vaccination. The chain carries TRBV10-3 and TRBJ1-4; tentatively, D is TRBD1 (5 bases). This clonotype was sampled from a middle-aged man who received an inactivated influenza vaccine. In DNA, the CDR3 is TGTGCCATCAGTGGGGGCGGGAATGAAAAACTGTTTTTT. Its translation: CAISGGGNEKLFF.